This T cell receptor beta chain was recovered during a study of blood T cell repertoires in COVID-19 (TCRdb year 2020). With regard to the full study: The collaborator samples originated in the United States, Italy and Spain and spanned the acute and convalescent phases of COVID-19. Samples came from the ongoing ImmuneRACE study (first 160 participants) plus 1,254 subjects from 6 global collaborators. The material from the prospective study consisted of cDNA or gDNA derived from T cells, B-cell-depleted T cells, or PBMCs. Nearly every sample came with metadata listing a de-identified subject ID, COVID-19 status, age in years and sex. Where available, HLA class I and class II types were taken from metadata supplied by the sample provider and were not determined by assay-based typing. The repertoires were made available in a free public database intended to serve as a resource for research on the immune response to SARS-CoV-2. Subjects who had been exposed to COVID-19, were actively infected with it, or had recovered from it provided the deeply sampled blood TCRbeta repertoires that made up the dataset. The research as a whole found: The amount of clinical and demographic metadata varied by source and participant and was provided uncurated.

TCRbeta CDR3 regions were amplified from genomic DNA by means of the immunoSEQ Assay, a bias-controlled multiplex PCR. Processing in the source paper ran as follows. Within the assay, amplification of reference gene primers was used to estimate how many nucleated cells each sample contained. To quantify the absolute abundance of each unique TCRbeta CDR3 rearrangement, sequence reads were collapsed and filtered. Productive Simpson clonality was computed per sample as the square root of Simpson's diversity index over productive rearrangements. TCRdb re-hosts the immuneACCESS table, in-frame sequences only. Its copies lack some clones; in the studies checked, an unresolved V gene accounts for under half of them, and the cause for the rest is not known. Clonal size and the V and J genes are those of that table, whereas D and trimming came from the DNA. The sample data list approximately 200,000 clones, and 82% of these were observed just once. The ten most abundant clones make up over 9.5% of the sample.

The CDR3 contains 16 residues, cysteine and phenylalanine counted. Kept here is only the CDR3 DNA, which spans 48 bases and is read in frame from base 1. Participants in the prospective study were aged 18 to 89 years, lived in about two dozen United States geographic areas, and enrolled through a virtual design. Cohort assignment in the prospective study relied on participant-reported clinical history from a screening survey and a study questionnaire. Recovered participants in ImmuneRACE Cohort 3 were defined as having two consecutive negative NP/OP PCR tests, clearance from a healthcare professional, or resolution of symptoms. Mobile phlebotomists in the prospective study collected whole blood, serum and a nasopharyngeal or oropharyngeal swab from every participant. Additional blood draws and questionnaires over a roughly two-month period could optionally be provided by prospective study participants. Blood samples from the prospective study were shipped frozen or at room temperature prior to DNA extraction.

Of note for this clone: No antigen is known for it. Base qualities are not at hand, and no much larger clone is one base apart.

Sequencing used PBMCs or T cells enriched from blood (not recorded which). This receptor chain uses TRBV21-1 and TRBJ1-5; the table's D call TRBD1 went unverified against the DNA. TRBV21-1 constitutes a pseudogene. The TCR originated in a man aged 35 to 55 who had recovered from COVID-19. The DNA sequence is as follows: TGTGCCAGCAACGAATGGGGACAGGCCCACAATCAGCCCCAGCATTTT. The resulting protein is CASNEWGQAHNQPQHF.